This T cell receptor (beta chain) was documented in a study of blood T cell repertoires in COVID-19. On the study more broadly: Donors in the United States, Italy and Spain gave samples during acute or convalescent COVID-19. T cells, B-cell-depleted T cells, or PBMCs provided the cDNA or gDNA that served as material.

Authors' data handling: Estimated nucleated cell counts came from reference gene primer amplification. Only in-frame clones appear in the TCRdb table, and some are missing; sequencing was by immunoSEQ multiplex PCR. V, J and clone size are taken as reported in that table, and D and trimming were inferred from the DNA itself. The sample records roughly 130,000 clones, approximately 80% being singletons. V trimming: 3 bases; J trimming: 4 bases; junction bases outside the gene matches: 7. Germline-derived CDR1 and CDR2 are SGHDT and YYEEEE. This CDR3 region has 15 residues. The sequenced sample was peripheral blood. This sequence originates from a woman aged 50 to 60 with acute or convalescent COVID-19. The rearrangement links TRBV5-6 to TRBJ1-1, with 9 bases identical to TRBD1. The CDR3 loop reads CASSSRTGVVTEAFF. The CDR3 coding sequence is TGTGCCAGCAGCTCTAGGACAGGGGTGGTCACTGAAGCTTTCTTT.